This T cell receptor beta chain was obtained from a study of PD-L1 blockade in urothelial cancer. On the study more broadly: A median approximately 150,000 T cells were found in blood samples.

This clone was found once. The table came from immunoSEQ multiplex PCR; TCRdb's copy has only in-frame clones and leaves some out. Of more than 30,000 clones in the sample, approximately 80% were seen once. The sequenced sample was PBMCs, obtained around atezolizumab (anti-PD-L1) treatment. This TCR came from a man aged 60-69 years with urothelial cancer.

This CDR3 reads CASSIERTYGYTF. The CDR3 nucleotides read TGCGCCAGCAGCATAGAGAGAACCTATGGCTACACCTTC. The chain has TRBV10-1 and TRBJ1-2; unclear D gene. CDR1 is WNHNN, CDR2 SYGVQD, per germline (reference sequence). Trimming cost V 6 bases and J 4 bases, with 12 bases left between them. The CDR3 is 13 amino acids.